The sequence of this T cell receptor beta chain was determined in a study of T cell responses to AZD1222 COVID-19 vaccine. Germline CDR1 and CDR2: SGHTA and FQGNSA. The CDR3 spans 13 residues. V lost 5 bases, J lost 7 bases, and 12 bases lay in between. Only in-frame clones appear in the TCRdb table, and some are missing; sequencing was by immunoSEQ multiplex PCR. This table holds around 150,000 clones, around nine tenths found once. This TCR was sampled from an adult in good health. The material was peripheral blood, obtained on day 0 of AZD1222 vaccination. The chain has TRBV7-2 and TRBJ1-5; perhaps TRBD1 as D (5 bases). The CDR3 DNA is TGTGCCAGCAGCCAGCGGGGGGGGCAGCCCCAGCATTTT. Encoded protein: CASSQRGGQPQHF.